These T cell receptor beta chains were read from a single sample in a study of identical twins. One entry per CDR3 protein results from TCRdb running MiXCR on the 5' RACE reads. The sample carries about 700,000 distinct CDR3 sequences, 6% to 6.5% recorded once. Sequencing used naive T cells sorted from blood. The source is a man younger than 30 in good health. The CDR3 runs from the conserved cysteine through the conserved F or W. A D gene is named only where the DNA matches it firmly. Size values are once, few and many counts, or a class for expanded clones, and some rows have none.

D: NA; V: TRBV5-1; length: 15; J: TRBJ2-3; size: NA; DNA: TGCGCCAGCAGATCCGGGACCCACAGCACAGATACGCAGTATTTT; CDR3: CASRSGTHSTDTQYF
D: NA; V: TRBV14; length: 13; J: TRBJ1-4; size: NA; DNA: TGTGCCAGCAGCCAACCGGGGCATGAAAAACTGTTTTTT; CDR3: CASSQPGHEKLFF
D: TRBD2; V: TRBV19; length: 14; J: TRBJ2-7; size: NA; DNA: TGTGCCAGTAACCCTAGCGGGAGGGTCAACGAGCAGTACTTC; CDR3: CASNPSGRVNEQYF
D: NA; V: TRBV6-2/TRBV6-3; length: 11; J: TRBJ2-1; size: many; DNA: TGTGCCAGCAGCAAGGAGGAAGAGCAGTTCTTC; CDR3: CASSKEEEQFF
D: NA; V: TRBV6-1; length: 17; J: TRBJ2-2; size: NA; DNA: TGTGCCAGCAGTGAAGTGGCCAGTCCTTCGAACACCGGGGAGCTGTTTTTT; CDR3: CASSEVASPSNTGELFF
D: NA; V: TRBV7-9; length: 13; J: TRBJ1-1; size: many; DNA: TGTGCCAGCAGCCCCGGTACCGACACTGAAGCTTTCTTT; CDR3: CASSPGTDTEAFF
D: TRBD2; V: TRBV28; length: 16; J: TRBJ2-3; size: few; DNA: TGTGCCAGCAGTCTAATTAGCGGGATAAGCACAGATACGCAGTATTTT; CDR3: CASSLISGISTDTQYF
D: TRBD2; V: TRBV12-3/TRBV12-4; length: 20; J: TRBJ2-2; size: many; DNA: TGTGCCAGCAGTCTTGTCGGGACACGGGTAGCGGGAGGTACCCCCGGGGAGCTGTTTTTT; CDR3: CASSLVGTRVAGGTPGELFF
D: NA; V: TRBV20-1; length: 19; J: TRBJ2-1; size: few; DNA: TGCAGTGCTAGAGATCGGGGTAGCGGAATGAGCACCTCTTACAATGAGCAGTTCTTC; CDR3: CSARDRGSGMSTSYNEQFF
D: NA; V: TRBV20-1; length: 11; J: TRBJ2-7; size: many; DNA: TGCAGTGCTAGAGGCGGCTTCGAGCAGTACTTC; CDR3: CSARGGFEQYF
D: NA; V: TRBV4-1; length: 16; J: TRBJ1-1; size: few; DNA: TGCGCCAGCAGCCAAGCCCCCGGACGGGTGAACACTGAAGCTTTCTTT; CDR3: CASSQAPGRVNTEAFF
D: TRBD2; V: TRBV5-1; length: 17; J: TRBJ2-1; size: many; DNA: TGCGCCAGCAGCTGGGGGACTAGCGGGAGGGCCCTCAATGAGCAGTTCTTC; CDR3: CASSWGTSGRALNEQFF
D: NA; V: TRBV6-2/TRBV6-3; length: 14; J: TRBJ2-1; size: NA; DNA: TGTGCCAGCAGTGAGGGAGATTGGTACAATGAGCAGTTCTTC; CDR3: CASSEGDWYNEQFF
D: NA; V: TRBV2; length: 13; J: TRBJ1-1; size: few; DNA: TGTGCCAGCAGTGCGGGCAAAAACACTGAAGCTTTCTTT; CDR3: CASSAGKNTEAFF
D: TRBD1; V: TRBV5-1; length: 15; J: TRBJ1-1; size: many; DNA: TGCGCCAGCAGCGCAGGGACAGTGACGAACACTGAAGCTTTCTTT; CDR3: CASSAGTVTNTEAFF
D: TRBD2; V: TRBV4-3; length: 17; J: TRBJ2-4; size: NA; DNA: TGCGCCAGCAGCCAAGATTGGGAGGGAGAGGCCAAAAACATTCAGTACTTC; CDR3: CASSQDWEGEAKNIQYF
D: NA; V: TRBV28; length: 10; J: TRBJ1-1; size: NA; DNA: TGTGCCAGCAGTTCCCGGGGAGCTTTCTTT; CDR3: CASSSRGAFF
D: TRBD1; V: TRBV20-1; length: 16; J: TRBJ2-1; size: many; DNA: TGCAGTGCTAGAGATGTGGGACAGGGGTCCTACAATGAGCAGTTCTTC; CDR3: CSARDVGQGSYNEQFF
D: TRBD2; V: TRBV4-3; length: 17; J: TRBJ2-1; size: many; DNA: TGCGCCAGCAGCCCTAACTCAGCGGGAGGATTCTACAATGAGCAGTTCTTC; CDR3: CASSPNSAGGFYNEQFF
D: TRBD2; V: TRBV9; length: 15; J: TRBJ2-3; size: many; DNA: TGTGCCAGCAGCGTCCTAGCGGGGGCCACAGATACGCAGTATTTT; CDR3: CASSVLAGATDTQYF
D: NA; V: TRBV7-9; length: 15; J: TRBJ1-6; size: few; DNA: TGTGCCAGCAGCTTATATGCAGGGACCAATTCACCCCTCCACTTT; CDR3: CASSLYAGTNSPLHF
D: TRBD1; V: TRBV12-3/TRBV12-4; length: 15; J: TRBJ2-7; size: many; DNA: TGTGCCAGCAGTTCCCGGGACAGCGACTCCTACGAGCAGTACTTC; CDR3: CASSSRDSDSYEQYF
D: NA; V: TRBV15; length: 14; J: TRBJ2-5; size: NA; DNA: TGTGCCACCAGTGCCGGGACACCCCCGGGGACCCAGTACTTC; CDR3: CATSAGTPPGTQYF
D: NA; V: TRBV4-2; length: 15; J: TRBJ2-1; size: NA; DNA: TGTGCCAGCACCCCCTCCCAGCTGTCCTACAATGAGCAGTTCTTC; CDR3: CASTPSQLSYNEQFF
D: NA; V: TRBV20-1; length: 15; J: TRBJ2-7; size: many; DNA: TGCAGTGCTAGAGAACGGAGGGGTCCAGTGTACGAGCAGTACTTC; CDR3: CSARERRGPVYEQYF
D: NA; V: TRBV4-3; length: 13; J: TRBJ2-7; size: NA; DNA: TGCGCCAGCAGCCAGGGACCCTTTGACGAGCAGTACTTC; CDR3: CASSQGPFDEQYF
D: NA; V: TRBV9; length: 15; J: TRBJ2-1; size: NA; DNA: TGTGCCAGCAGCGTAGCCGGGACCTCCTACAATGAGCAGTTCTTC; CDR3: CASSVAGTSYNEQFF
D: TRBD1; V: TRBV7-8; length: 19; J: TRBJ1-3; size: many; DNA: TGTGCCAGCAGCTTGGCGCCAGGGGGGACCTTGGTCTCTGGAAACACCATATATTTT; CDR3: CASSLAPGGTLVSGNTIYF
D: NA; V: TRBV6-2/TRBV6-3; length: 12; J: TRBJ2-5; size: NA; DNA: TGTGCCAGCAGTTCCGAGAGAGAGACCCAGTACTTC; CDR3: CASSSERETQYF
D: TRBD2; V: TRBV3-1; length: 18; J: TRBJ2-1; size: many; DNA: TGTGCCAGCAGCCAAGACCGGACTAGCGGGAGATCCTACAATGAGCAGTTCTTC; CDR3: CASSQDRTSGRSYNEQFF
D: TRBD1; V: TRBV11-2; length: 15; J: TRBJ2-3; size: many; DNA: TGTGCCAGCAGCTTAGCGGGACAGGGGGCAGATACGCAGTATTTT; CDR3: CASSLAGQGADTQYF
D: NA; V: TRBV20-1; length: 14; J: TRBJ2-5; size: many; DNA: TGCAGTGCTAGAGATCCCGGGGGAGAAGAGACCCAGTACTTC; CDR3: CSARDPGGEETQYF
D: TRBD2; V: TRBV10-3; length: 14; J: TRBJ2-1; size: NA; DNA: TGTGCCATCGGGGAGCGGGAGGAACCCAATGAGCAGTTCTTC; CDR3: CAIGEREEPNEQFF
D: NA; V: TRBV4-1; length: 15; J: TRBJ1-5; size: many; DNA: TGCGCCAGCAGCCAAGGTAAAGGGGCCAATCAGCCCCAGCATTTT; CDR3: CASSQGKGANQPQHF
D: TRBD1; V: TRBV2; length: 15; J: TRBJ1-1; size: few; DNA: TGTGCCAGCAGTGGGGACAGGGTGAAGGACACTGAAGCTTTCTTT; CDR3: CASSGDRVKDTEAFF
D: NA; V: TRBV12-3/TRBV12-4; length: 18; J: TRBJ2-6; size: many; DNA: TGTGCCAGCAGTTTAGTGGTGGGGCCAGGCTCTGGGGCCAACGTCCTGACTTTC; CDR3: CASSLVVGPGSGANVLTF
D: TRBD2; V: TRBV29-1; length: 12; J: TRBJ2-5; size: NA; DNA: TGCAGCGCCTTAGCGGGCCAAGAGACCCAGTACTTC; CDR3: CSALAGQETQYF
D: NA; V: TRBV7-2; length: 14; J: TRBJ2-7; size: NA; DNA: TGTGCCAGCAGCTTAGACAGGTGGAGGTACGAGCAGTACTTC; CDR3: CASSLDRWRYEQYF
D: NA; V: TRBV30; length: 12; J: TRBJ2-5; size: few; DNA: TGTGCCTTTCGGTGGGCCCAAGGGGACCAGTACTTC; CDR3: CAFRWAQGDQYF
D: TRBD2; V: TRBV20-1; length: 13; J: TRBJ2-1; size: NA; DNA: TGCAGTGCTGCGGGAGCCCCGGGGAATGAGCAGTTCTTC; CDR3: CSAAGAPGNEQFF